This entry is about one TCR beta chain. Its target is unknown. This record comes from a study of identical twins. Study-wide results and limits: Cord blood beta clonotypes present at high abundance carried fewer insertions; no such pattern appeared in memory repertoires.

CDR3 length: 12 residues. V was clipped by 5 bases and J by 11 bases, with 12 bases between them. CDR1 and CDR2 from the germline V gene are SEHNR and FQNEAQ (reference sequence). TCRdb analysed the 5' RACE reads with MiXCR anew, one entry per CDR3 protein. The data contain nearly 650,000 distinct CDR3 sequences, under 8.5% of them singletons. These same records also appear under a second study, on yellow fever vaccine responses in identical twins.

The origin of this receptor is a woman aged 18-35 years in good health. Material: PBMCs. The chain joins TRBV7-9 to TRBJ1-4, with D unresolved. CDR3 nucleotides: TGTGCCAGCAGCCCCCGCGTGGAGAAACTGTTTTTT. This encodes CASSPRVEKLFF.